This TCR beta chain appears in the sequencing data of a study of blood T cell repertoires in COVID-19. Looking at the study overall: Samples representing acute and convalescent COVID-19 were sourced from the United States, Italy and Spain.

The protocol was immunoSEQ multiplex PCR, while the TCRdb copy is restricted to in-frame clones and leaves out a portion. Among fewer than 150,000 clones, around 85% were seen once, and the ten largest hold 2.5% to 3%. The CDR3 is made up of 19 amino acids. The V end was cut by 4 bases, the J end by 0 bases, with 22 bases between. CDR1 and CDR2 from the germline V gene are LGHDT and YNNKEL (reference sequence). The specimen sequenced was peripheral blood. This chain links TRBV3-1 (or the pseudogene TRBV3-2) with TRBJ1-3, with D possibly being TRBD1 (6 bases). This TCR derives from a man aged 45-60 years with acute or convalescent COVID-19. CDR3 coding DNA: TGTGCCAGCAGCCGACATGACTTAATACAGGGAGACTCTGGAAACACCATATATTTT. The encoded protein is CASSRHDLIQGDSGNTIYF.